This T cell receptor beta chain was documented in a study of technical replicates of blood from several donors. This CDR3 is built from 14 residues. The V gene lost 4 bases and the J gene lost 9 bases, with 15 bases spanning the gap. Germline V CDR1 and CDR2: MDHEN, SYDVKM. Measured with immunoSEQ multiplex PCR; TCRdb has only the in-frame clones, and not every one. The sample records approximately 70,000 clones, approximately 96% being singletons. The V gene is TRBV28, the J gene TRBJ1-4; D not certain. The source is a human donor in good health. Sequenced material: T cells isolated from PBMCs. The CDR3 DNA reads as TGTGCCAGCAGTTGGGTGGGGAGGGATCAAAAACTGTTTTTT. Its protein is CASSWVGRDQKLFF.